A single sample is the source of the 5 T cell receptor beta chains below, sequenced in a study of blood T cell repertoires in COVID-19. Clones were read by immunoSEQ multiplex PCR, and TCRdb kept only the in-frame ones, dropping some. Of some 360,000 clones listed, around 90% were seen once; the top ten hold roughly 3.9%. Sequencing was done on a sample of peripheral blood. The origin of the receptors is a woman aged 60-70 years with COVID-19, enrolled during active disease.

The J gene is TRBJ1-1, the V gene TRBV5-1; D possibly corresponds to TRBD1 (5 bases). This CDR3 is 16 amino acids long. Germline assignment: CDR1 SGHRS and CDR2 YFSETQ. V lost 4 bases to trimming and J lost 5 bases, with 21 bases between them. CDR3 nucleotide sequence: TGCGCCAGCAGCCCATTTATTGCCGGGGGGAGGACTGAAGCTTTCTTT. As protein: CASSPFIAGGRTEAFF. The variable domain in full, with the rest retrieved from reference TRBV5-1 and TRBJ1-1, is KAGVTQTPRYLIKTRGQQVTLSCSPISGHRSVSWYQQTPGQGLQFLFEYFSETQRNKGNFPGRFSGRQFSNSRSEMNVSTLELGDSALYLCASSPFIAGGRTEAFFGQGTRLTVV.

The genes are TRBV7-8 and TRBJ2-3; weak D call: TRBD2 (6 bases). The length of the CDR3 is 16 residues. Germline assignment: CDR1 SGHVS and CDR2 FQNEAQ. The V end was cut by 5 bases, the J end by 0 bases, with 15 bases between. CDR3 sequence reads: CASSPRVADSTDTQYF. CDR3 in DNA: TGTGCCAGCAGCCCAAGGGTAGCGGATAGCACAGATACGCAGTATTTT. Full variable domain (rest looked up from reference TRBV7-8 and TRBJ2-3): GAGVSQSPRYKVAKRGQDVALRCDPISGHVSLFWYQQALGQGPEFLTYFQNEAQLDKSGLPSDRFFAERPEGSVSTLKIQRTQQEDSAVYLCASSPRVADSTDTQYFGPGTRLTVL.

The V gene is TRBV3-1 (or the pseudogene TRBV3-2), the J gene TRBJ2-7; D ambiguous. Germline lookup yields CDR1 LGHDT and CDR2 YNNKEL (reference sequence). Trimming shortened V by 3 bases and J by 3 bases, and 9 bases separated the two germline ends. This CDR3 region has 13 residues. The CDR3 DNA follows: TGTGCCAGCAGCCATAATAATCGCTACGAGCAGTACTTC. Translation gives CASSHNNRYEQYF.

This chain uses TRBV5-6 with TRBJ1-6; possible D gene TRBD1, 5 bases. The CDR3 is 18 residues long. V lost 3 bases and J lost 0, with 16 bases in between. Germline CDR1 and CDR2: SGHDT and YYEEEE. CDR3 region: CASSSTGGSGSYNSPLHF. For the CDR3, the DNA is TGTGCCAGCAGCTCCACTGGGGGGAGCGGCTCCTATAATTCACCCCTCCACTTT.

The V and J genes are TRBV24-1 and TRBJ2-3; D may be TRBD2 (6 bases). The germline gives CDR1 KGHDR, CDR2 SFDVKD. The CDR3 length is 13 residues. V was shortened by 9 bases and J by 5 bases, with 14 bases between the two germline ends. As DNA, the CDR3 is TGTGCCACCGCGGGCGGGGCGGGAGATACGCAGTATTTT. This translates into CATAGGAGDTQYF.